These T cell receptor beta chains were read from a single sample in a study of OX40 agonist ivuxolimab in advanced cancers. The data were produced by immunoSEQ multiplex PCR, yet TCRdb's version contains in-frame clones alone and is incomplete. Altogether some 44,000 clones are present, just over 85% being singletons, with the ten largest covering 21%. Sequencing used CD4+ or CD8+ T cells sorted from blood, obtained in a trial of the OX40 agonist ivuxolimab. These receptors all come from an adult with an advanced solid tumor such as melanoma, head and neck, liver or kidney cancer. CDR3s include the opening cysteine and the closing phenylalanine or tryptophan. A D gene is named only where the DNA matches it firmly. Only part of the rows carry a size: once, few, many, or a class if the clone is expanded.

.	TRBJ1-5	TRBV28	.	CASSLRGHYSNQPQHF	TGTGCCAGCAGTTTAAGGGGACACTATAGCAATCAGCCCCAGCATTTT
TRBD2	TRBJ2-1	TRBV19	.	CASRVGGNEQFF	TGTGCCAGTAGAGTCGGGGGGAATGAGCAGTTCTTC
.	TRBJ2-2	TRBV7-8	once	CASSFRENLNTGELFF	TGTGCCAGCAGCTTCCGGGAGAACCTGAACACCGGGGAGCTGTTTTTT
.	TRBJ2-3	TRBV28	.	CASSFDARDTDTQYF	TGTGCCAGCAGTTTCGATGCGAGGGATACAGATACGCAGTATTTT
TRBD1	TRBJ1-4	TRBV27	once	CASSPYRGATNEKLFF	TGTGCCAGCAGTCCCTACAGGGGTGCAACTAATGAAAAACTGTTTTTT
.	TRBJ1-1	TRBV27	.	CASSPGTLNTEAFF	TGTGCCAGCAGTCCTGGGACACTGAACACTGAAGCTTTCTTT
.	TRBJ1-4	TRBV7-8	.	CASAGLPREKLFF	TGTGCCAGTGCGGGCCTTCCCCGGGAAAAACTGTTTTTT
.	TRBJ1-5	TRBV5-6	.	CVSSTGMGQPQHF	TGTGTCAGCAGCACAGGGATGGGGCAGCCCCAGCATTTT
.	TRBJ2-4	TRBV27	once	CASFPTALAKNIQYF	TGTGCCAGCTTCCCGACAGCACTAGCCAAAAACATTCAGTACTTC
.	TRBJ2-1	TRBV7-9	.	CASSFSRAFYNEQFF	TGTGCCAGCAGCTTCTCCAGGGCTTTCTACAATGAGCAGTTCTTC
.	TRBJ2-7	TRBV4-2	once	CASSQVLGDSYEQYF	TGTGCCAGCAGCCAAGTACTGGGGGATTCCTACGAGCAGTACTTC
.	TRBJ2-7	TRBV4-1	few	CASSPDPKGYEQYF	TGCGCCAGCAGCCCCGACCCCAAGGGCTACGAGCAGTACTTC
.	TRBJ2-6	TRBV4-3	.	CASSPTDQGSGANVLTF	TGCGCCAGCAGCCCGACAGACCAGGGATCTGGGGCCAACGTCCTGACTTTC
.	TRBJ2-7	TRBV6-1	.	CASSMHPVNYEQYF	TGTGCCAGCTCGATGCACCCTGTAAATTACGAGCAGTACTTC
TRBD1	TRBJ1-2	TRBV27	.	CASQGQDYGYTF	TGTGCCAGTCAAGGACAGGACTATGGCTACACCTTC
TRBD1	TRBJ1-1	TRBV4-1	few	CASRYDRGGEAFF	TGCGCCAGCAGATACGACAGGGGAGGTGAAGCTTTCTTT
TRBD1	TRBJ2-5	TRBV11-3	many	CASSDRNRDSQETQYF	TGTGCCAGCAGCGACCGGAACCGGGACAGCCAAGAGACCCAGTACTTC
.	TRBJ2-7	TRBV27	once	CASSLIGAAYEQYF	TGTGCCAGCAGTTTAATAGGGGCCGCCTACGAGCAGTACTTC
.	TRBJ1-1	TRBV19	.	CASSTRTDDAFF	TGTGCCAGTAGTACCCGGACAGATGACGCTTTCTTT
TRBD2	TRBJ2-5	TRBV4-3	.	CASSQDVLAGGRETQYF	TGCGCCAGCAGCCAAGATGTACTAGCGGGGGGGCGTGAGACCCAGTACTTC
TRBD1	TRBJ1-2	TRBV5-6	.	CASSLRRGRPIYGYTF	TGTGCCAGCAGCTTGAGAAGGGGGCGACCTATCTATGGCTACACCTTC
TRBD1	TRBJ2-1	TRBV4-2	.	CASSQDRGQGARNEQFF	TGTGCCAGCAGCCAAGATAGGGGACAGGGGGCTAGGAATGAGCAGTTCTTC
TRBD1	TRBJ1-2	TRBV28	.	CASSFWTGENGYTF	TGTGCCAGCAGTTTTTGGACAGGGGAGAATGGCTACACCTTC
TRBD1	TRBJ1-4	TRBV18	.	CASSLYRGGKLFF	TGTGCCAGCTCACTTTACAGGGGAGGAAAACTGTTTTTT
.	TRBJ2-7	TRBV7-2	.	CASSLVRSGEIYEQYF	TGTGCCAGCAGCTTAGTTCGGTCAGGGGAGATCTACGAGCAGTACTTC
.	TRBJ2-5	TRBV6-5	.	CASSPPGKETQYF	TGTGCCAGCAGCCCTCCGGGAAAAGAGACCCAGTACTTC
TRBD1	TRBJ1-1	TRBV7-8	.	CASSFSTGGEAFF	TGTGCCAGCAGCTTTTCAACAGGGGGGGAAGCTTTCTTT
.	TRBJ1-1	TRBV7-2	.	CASSPPVMNTEAFF	TGTGCCAGCAGCCCCCCAGTTATGAACACTGAAGCTTTCTTT
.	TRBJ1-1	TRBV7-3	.	CASSQDRNTEAFF	TGTGCCAGCAGCCAAGACAGGAACACTGAAGCTTTCTTT
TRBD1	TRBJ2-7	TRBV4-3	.	CASSQWVSDRAYEQYF	TGCGCCAGCAGCCAATGGGTCTCGGACAGGGCCTACGAGCAGTACTTC
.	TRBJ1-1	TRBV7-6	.	CASSLYGNTEAFF	TGTGCCAGCAGCCTTTACGGGAACACTGAAGCTTTCTTT
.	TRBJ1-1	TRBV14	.	CASSQGRNRESRTEAFF	TGTGCCAGCAGCCAAGGGCGGAACAGGGAGAGTCGCACTGAAGCTTTCTTT
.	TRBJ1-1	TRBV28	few	CASRWTENTEAFF	TGTGCCAGCAGATGGACAGAGAACACTGAAGCTTTCTTT
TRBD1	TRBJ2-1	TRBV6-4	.	CASNQPRDRVRDEQFF	TGTGCCAGCAATCAACCCCGGGACAGGGTGCGCGATGAGCAGTTCTTC
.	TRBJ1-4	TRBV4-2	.	CASSGRLWSEKLFF	TGTGCCAGCAGTGGTCGTTTGTGGAGTGAAAAACTGTTTTTT
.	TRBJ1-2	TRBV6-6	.	CASSLDSNYGYTF	TGTGCCAGCAGTTTAGACAGCAACTATGGCTACACCTTC
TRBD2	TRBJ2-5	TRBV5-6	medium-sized	CASSLGPGTSAETQYF	TGTGCCAGCAGCTTGGGCCCCGGGACTAGCGCTGAGACCCAGTACTTC